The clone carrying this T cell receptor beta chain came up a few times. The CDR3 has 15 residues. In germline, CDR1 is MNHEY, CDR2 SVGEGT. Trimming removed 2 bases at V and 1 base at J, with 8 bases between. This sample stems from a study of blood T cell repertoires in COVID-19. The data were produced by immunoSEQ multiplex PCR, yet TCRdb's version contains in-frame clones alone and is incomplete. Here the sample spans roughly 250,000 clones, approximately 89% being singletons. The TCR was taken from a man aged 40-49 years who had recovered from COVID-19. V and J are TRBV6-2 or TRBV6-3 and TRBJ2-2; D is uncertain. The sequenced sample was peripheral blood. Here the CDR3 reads CASSYLRGNTGELFF. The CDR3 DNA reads TGTGCCAGCAGTTACCTACGTGGGAACACCGGGGAGCTGTTTTTT.